The present entry profiles one TCR beta chain with its context. Its target is unknown. The source of the sample is a study of T cells expressing NK-cell markers. Regarding the study as a whole: The CD3+CD56-NKG2C+ fraction of a handful of donors was also led by these clonotypes. Top CD8+ clonotypes included the dominant CD3+CD56+NKG2C+ clonotypes in 5 or 6 donors.

TCRdb re-called the 5' RACE reads; one entry per CDR3 protein, DNA not given. This sample contains about 550,000 distinct CDR3 sequences. The V gene's germline CDR1 is SEHNR and CDR2 FQNEAQ (reference sequence). This CDR3 region has 15 residues. The sequence derives from a man between 18 and 35 years old in good health. The sequencing sample was made of blood T cells: a sorted CD56 or NKG2C T cell subset, CD4+ or CD8+ T cells, or bulk PBMC T cells (not recorded which). The gene calls are TRBV7-9 and TRBJ1-1; with no DNA, the TCRdb D assignment of TRBD1 cannot be verified. The CDR3 protein is CASSRGQVPNTEAFF.